This T cell receptor (beta chain) was found in a study of shared clonotypes between healthy human individuals. Study observations and caveats: Lower generation probabilities were found for non-shared clonotypes than for those shared by all four donors.

Concerning this clone: Antigen specificity is unknown.

Trimming stripped 2 bases from V and 2 bases from J, with 11 bases between. Looked up from germline, CDR1 is SEHNR and CDR2 is FQNEAQ (reference sequence). The CDR3 is 15 residues long. The naive CD8 fraction comprised CD45RO-negative cells positively selected for CCR7 and excluded terminally differentiated effector memory CD45RA+ cells. Clones were sequenced by immunoSEQ multiplex PCR, and TCRdb holds only the in-frame ones, with some missing. The sample shows 2 million to 2.5 million clones, more than 85% of them seen only once. Specimen: naive CD8+ T cells from PBMCs. This rearrangement joins TRBV7-9 to TRBJ2-3, with D perhaps TRBD1 (5 bases). This TCR was recovered from a man between 18 and 29 years old in good health. Some clones in this sample may be carry-over from other donors' samples. CDR3: CASSLSQVPTDTQYF. The CDR3, as DNA: TGTGCCAGCAGCTTATCACAGGTTCCCACAGATACGCAGTATTTT. The variable domain in full, with the rest retrieved from reference TRBV7-9 and TRBJ2-3, is DTGVSQNPRHKITKRGQNVTFRCDPISEHNRLYWYRQTLGQGPEFLTYFQNEAQLEKSRLLSDRFSAERPKGSFSTLEIQRTEQGDSAMYLCASSLSQVPTDTQYFGPGTRLTVL.